This T cell receptor beta chain was sequenced for a study of blood T cell repertoires in COVID-19. V was cut by 2 bases and J by 2 bases, with 13 bases left in between. The CDR3 totals 15 residues. Germline CDR1 reads SGDLS; CDR2 reads YYNGEE. The protocol was immunoSEQ multiplex PCR, while the TCRdb copy is restricted to in-frame clones and leaves out a portion. This table has about 160,000 clones, 70% to 85% appearing once. The sequence was collected from a woman aged 80 or older with acute or convalescent COVID-19. The sample comprised peripheral blood. The chain links TRBV9 to TRBJ1-1; possible D gene TRBD1, 6 bases. This CDR3 reads CASSVHGGGNTEAFF. The DNA of the CDR3 is TGTGCCAGCAGCGTCCACGGGGGGGGCAACACTGAAGCTTTCTTT.